This T cell receptor beta chain was retrieved from a study of shared clonotypes between healthy human individuals. Findings of the study overall: Compared with memory subsets, naive subsets generally had larger estimated richness. The authors sampled blood alone, and tissue repertoires likely differ.

Negatively enriched CD4+ T cells were divided by CD45RA into naive and memory. V trimming: 2 bases; J trimming: 5 bases; junction bases outside the gene matches: 9. Germline CDR1 SGHRS, CDR2 YFSETQ. The CDR3 runs to 16 residues. Points on this clone: Its antigen remains unidentified.

The assay was immunoSEQ multiplex PCR, and TCRdb's table has in-frame clones only and misses some. The sample has more than 2 million clones, 85% to 95% seen once. The material sequenced was naive CD4+ T cells sorted from blood. Subset here: CD45RA+ positively selected. The rearrangement links TRBV5-1 to TRBJ2-1; 8 nucleotides match TRBD1. The receptor's source is a man aged 18-30 years in good health. The CDR3 region has the DNA TGCGCCAGCAGCTTAGGAGGGCAGGGGGCCCACAATGAGCAGTTCTTC. This encodes CASSLGGQGAHNEQFF.